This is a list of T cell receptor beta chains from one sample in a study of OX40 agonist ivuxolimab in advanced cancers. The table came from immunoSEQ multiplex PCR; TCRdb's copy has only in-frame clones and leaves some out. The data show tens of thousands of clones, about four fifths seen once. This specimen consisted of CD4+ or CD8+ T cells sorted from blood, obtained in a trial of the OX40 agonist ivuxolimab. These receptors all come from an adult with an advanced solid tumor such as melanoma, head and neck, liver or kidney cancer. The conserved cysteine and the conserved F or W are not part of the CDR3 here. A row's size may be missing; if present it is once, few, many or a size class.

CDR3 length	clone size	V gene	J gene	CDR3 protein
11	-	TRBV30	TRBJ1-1	AWSLQGNTEAF
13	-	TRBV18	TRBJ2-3	ASSPSREGSDTQY
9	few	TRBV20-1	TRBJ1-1	SGQKNTEAF
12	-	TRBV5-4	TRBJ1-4	ASSFKGVGEKLF
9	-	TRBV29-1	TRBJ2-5	SVASTETQY
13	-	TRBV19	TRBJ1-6	ASSITGAANSPLH
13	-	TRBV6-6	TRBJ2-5	ASSSGPKVGETQY
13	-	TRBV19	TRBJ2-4	ASSIAGRFKNIQY
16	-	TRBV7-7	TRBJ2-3	ASSRLGLAGGGADTQY
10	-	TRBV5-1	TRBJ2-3	ASRSTTDTQY
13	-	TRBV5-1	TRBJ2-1	ASSLEGAPRDEQF
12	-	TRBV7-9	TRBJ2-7	ASSRDNNSREQY
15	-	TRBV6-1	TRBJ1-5	ASSEGGQFYSNQPQH
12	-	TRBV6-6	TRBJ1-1	ASSFLRRPPEAF
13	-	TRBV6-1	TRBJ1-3	ASSPRDRGANTIY
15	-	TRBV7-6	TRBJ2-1	ASSPQLGGQNYNEQF
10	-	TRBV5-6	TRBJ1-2	ASSLGVTTDT
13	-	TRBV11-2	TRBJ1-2	ASSSLQGVGKGYT
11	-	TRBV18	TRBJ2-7	ASSLNKRDEQY
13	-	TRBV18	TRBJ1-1	ASSRSGQGGTEAF
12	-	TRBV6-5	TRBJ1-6	ASSYDRVESPLH
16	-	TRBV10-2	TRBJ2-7	ASSEASGGSGLSYEQY